These 21 T cell receptor beta chains came from one sample sequenced in a study of OX40 agonist ivuxolimab in advanced cancers. The table came from immunoSEQ multiplex PCR; TCRdb's copy has only in-frame clones and leaves some out. The sample includes about 48,000 clones, roughly 81% seen only once; the top ten take 9% to 10%. Sequenced material: CD4+ or CD8+ T cells sorted from blood, taken in a trial of the OX40 agonist ivuxolimab. The receptors stem from an adult with an advanced solid tumor such as melanoma, head and neck, liver or kidney cancer.

The CDR3 spells CASSFWDRAEDEQYF. Written as DNA, the CDR3 is TGTGCCAGCAGTTTCTGGGACAGGGCAGAGGACGAGCAGTACTTC. This rearrangement joins TRBV27 to TRBJ2-7; 9 positions agree with TRBD1. V lost 3 bases, J lost 5 bases, and 8 bases stayed unmatched. Per the germline V gene, CDR1 is MNHEY and CDR2 is SMNVEV (reference sequence). There are 15 residues in the CDR3.

The chain uses TRBV7-8 and TRBJ1-5; no clear D gene. V lost 5 bases and J 0 bases, leaving 8 bases between the germline ends. The CDR3 sequence is 14 residues long. Germline-derived CDR1 and CDR2 are SGHVS and FQNEAQ. In DNA form, the CDR3 reads TGTGCCAGCAGCGAAACAAGTAGCAATCAGCCCCAGCATTTT. Protein: CASSETSSNQPQHF.

The chain has TRBV28 and TRBJ2-5; 8 nucleotides match TRBD2. CDR1 is MDHEN and CDR2 is SYDVKM in the germline V gene. This CDR3 is built from 13 residues. The ends lost 7 bases at V and 2 bases at J; junction bases unmatched: 3. This CDR3 reads CASNPGGQETQYF. The CDR3 region has the DNA TGTGCCAGCAACCCGGGGGGGCAAGAGACCCAGTACTTC.

The chain links TRBV6-1 to TRBJ2-5, with D possibly being TRBD1 or TRBD2 (5 bases each). The J call could be wrong; TRBJ2-7 is a better fit for the DNA end. This CDR3 has 15 residues. Germline CDR1 is MNHNS and CDR2 is SASEGT. As DNA, the CDR3 is TGTGCCAGCTTAGCCCGGGACGGAACCTCCTACGAGCAGTACTTC. Its protein is CASLARDGTSYEQYF.

The chain joins TRBV5-1 to TRBJ1-5; no clear D. CDR1 SGHRS and CDR2 YFSETQ come from the germline V gene. V lost 0 bases to trimming and J lost 5 bases, with 12 bases between them. The CDR3 loop spans 15 amino acids. CDR3 amino acids: CASSLGPGDDQPQHF. Here the CDR3 DNA reads TGCGCCAGCAGCTTGGGGCCCGGGGATGATCAGCCCCAGCATTTT. Supplemented by reference TRBV5-1 and TRBJ1-5, the full variable domain reads KAGVTQTPRYLIKTRGQQVTLSCSPISGHRSVSWYQQTPGQGLQFLFEYFSETQRNKGNFPGRFSGRQFSNSRSEMNVSTLELGDSALYLCASSLGPGDDQPQHFGDGTRLSIL.

The CDR3 sequence is CASSLGGQALEAFF. CDR3 in DNA: TGCGCCAGCAGCTTGGGAGGGCAGGCGCTTGAAGCTTTCTTT. This chain links TRBV5-1 with TRBJ1-1; D uncertain. The CDR3 has 14 residues. V dropped 0 bases and J dropped 7 bases, with 13 bases sitting between them. CDR1 and CDR2 (germline): SGHRS, YFSETQ.

The CDR3 loop reads CASSLTGPEGPQHF. For the CDR3, the DNA is TGCGCCAGCAGCTTGACCGGCCCTGAGGGTCCCCAGCATTTT. The chain carries TRBV5-1 and TRBJ1-5; D is unclear. The CDR3 loop spans 14 amino acids. Germline V gives CDR1 SGHRS, CDR2 YFSETQ. Deletions cut 1 base from V and 10 bases from J, with 15 bases between.

The chain uses TRBV7-9 and TRBJ2-4, with 13 bases identical to TRBD2. Germline V gene sequence: CDR1 SEHNR, CDR2 FQNEAQ (reference sequence). Trimming removed 5 bases from V and 1 base from J; junction bases left unmatched: 11. This CDR3 is built from 19 residues. The DNA of the CDR3 is TGTGCCAGCAGCCAGGCGACTAGCGGGAGGTTGTTGGCCAAAAACATTCAGTACTTC. This codes for CASSQATSGRLLAKNIQYF.

V usage is TRBV2 and J usage is TRBJ2-3; TRBD2 matches 7 bases. With 1 base clipped from V and 4 bases from J, the junction kept 5 bases outside the gene matches. The CDR3 runs to 15 residues. Germline V gene sequence: CDR1 SNHLY, CDR2 FYNNEI. The CDR3 loop reads CASSEVGGTADTQYF. The CDR3 nucleotides are TGTGCCAGCAGTGAAGTCGGGGGGACCGCAGATACGCAGTATTTT.

This rearrangement joins TRBV19 to TRBJ1-2; weak D call: TRBD1 (6 bases). Trimming stripped 5 bases from V and 4 bases from J, with 17 bases between. CDR1 and CDR2 (germline): LNHDA, SQIVND (reference sequence). The CDR3 covers 15 residues. In nucleotides, the CDR3 is TGTGCCAGTAGTTCAGGACAGCCCCGACGCTATGGCTACACCTTC. This sequence encodes CASSSGQPRRYGYTF.

This sequence joins TRBV30 and TRBJ1-5; tentative D call: TRBD1 (6 bases). Germline V CDR1 and CDR2: GTSNPN, SVGIG (reference sequence). This CDR3 spans 17 amino acids. Trimming pared 0 bases from V and 3 bases from J, leaving 18 bases between. This CDR3 is CAWSVRFWGPNNQPQHF. For the CDR3, the DNA is TGTGCCTGGAGTGTACGTTTTTGGGGGCCCAACAATCAGCCCCAGCATTTT.

The genes are TRBV10-3 and TRBJ1-1, with TRBD1 identical over 8 bases. The CDR3 is 15 residues long. Losses at the gene ends were 3 bases for V and 1 base for J; bases not matched to a gene: 4. Germline values: CDR1 ENHRY, CDR2 SYGVKD. This CDR3 is CAISDPGQGNTEAFF. The CDR3 coding sequence is TGTGCCATCAGTGACCCCGGACAGGGGAACACTGAAGCTTTCTTT.

This clone came up a few times. The rearrangement links TRBV7-9 to TRBJ1-3; 7 bases align to TRBD1. Germline V CDR1 and CDR2: SEHNR, FQNEAQ (reference sequence). The CDR3 is 15 residues long. Unmatched junction bases numbered 4, after V lost 5 bases and J lost 0 bases. The CDR3 protein is CASSTDRSSGNTIYF. In DNA form, the CDR3 reads TGTGCCAGCAGCACGGACAGGAGCTCTGGAAACACCATATATTTT. Complete variable domain (other parts from reference TRBV7-9 and TRBJ1-3): DTGVSQNPRHKITKRGQNVTFRCDPISEHNRLYWYRQTLGQGPEFLTYFQNEAQLEKSRLLSDRFSAERPKGSFSTLEIQRTEQGDSAMYLCASSTDRSSGNTIYFGEGSWLTVV.

V and J are TRBV4-1 and TRBJ2-1; 10 bases match TRBD2. Germline values: CDR1 MGHRA, CDR2 YSYEKL. V dropped 0 bases and J dropped 4; count of bases not matched to a gene: 12. This CDR3 spans 19 amino acids. The CDR3 reads CASSQDWGSSGSVYNEQFF. The CDR3 DNA sequence: TGCGCCAGCAGCCAAGATTGGGGGTCTAGCGGGAGTGTGTACAATGAGCAGTTCTTC.

The rearrangement links TRBV29-1 to TRBJ2-1; tentatively, D is TRBD2 (6 bases). The CDR3 has 15 amino acids. Germline-derived CDR1 and CDR2 are SQVTM and ANQGSEA. Trimming cost V 6 bases and J 2 bases, with 17 bases left between them. The CDR3 loop is CSVVGTPRAYNEQFF. The CDR3 coding sequence is TGCAGCGTCGTCGGGACTCCCAGGGCCTACAATGAGCAGTTCTTC.

The rearrangement uses TRBV5-5 and TRBJ2-1; possible D gene TRBD1, 5 bases. Trimming pared 0 bases from V and 7 bases from J, leaving 11 bases between. Germline loops: CDR1 SGHKS, CDR2 YYEKEE (reference sequence). The CDR3 is 14 amino acids. CDR3 sequence reads: CASSLGAGWNEQFF. CDR3 DNA sequence: TGTGCCAGCAGCTTGGGGGCAGGGTGGAATGAGCAGTTCTTC.

The genes are TRBV6-6 and TRBJ1-5; unclear D gene. The V end was cut by 7 bases, the J end by 6 bases, with 16 bases between. Germline CDR1 MNHNY, CDR2 SVGAGI (reference sequence). This CDR3 region has 14 residues. This CDR3 is CASTSDGEPQPQHF. Written as DNA, the CDR3 is TGTGCCAGCACCAGCGACGGGGAACCTCAGCCCCAGCATTTT.

Only one count was recorded for this clone. The chain has TRBV6-6 and TRBJ2-5; D not certain. CDR3 length equals 13 residues. Germline CDR1 and CDR2: MNHNY and SVGAGI (reference sequence). V dropped 2 bases and J dropped 5 bases, with 9 bases sitting between them. CDR3 coding DNA: TGTGCCAGCAGTTACAGGGAAGGGGAGACCCAGTACTTC. Amino acid sequence: CASSYREGETQYF.

This clone was seen a handful of times. The V call is TRBV18, the J call TRBJ2-7; D perhaps matches TRBD1 (6 bases). Germline loops: CDR1 KGHSH, CDR2 LQKENI. The CDR3 covers 14 residues. V shed 6 bases and J shed 2 bases, with 14 bases lying between them. CDR3 in DNA: TGTGCCAGCTCCCCTCCGACAGGCCCCTACGAGCAGTACTTC. Protein: CASSPPTGPYEQYF.

The V gene is TRBV10-3, the J gene TRBJ2-7; D possibly corresponds to TRBD1 (6 bases). CDR3 size: 15 residues. In germline, CDR1 is ENHRY, CDR2 SYGVKD. Trimming shortened V by 0 bases and J by 1 base, and 10 bases separated the two germline ends. The chain's CDR3 is CAISESGTFSYEQYF. The CDR3 DNA is TGTGCCATCAGTGAGTCCGGGACATTTTCCTACGAGCAGTACTTC.

The chain employs TRBV7-5 and TRBJ2-2. TRBV7-5 corresponds to a pseudogene. The CDR3 runs 14 residues. The CDR3 DNA reads as TGTGCCAGAAGCTCCGGAAAGAACACCGGGGAGCTGTTTTTT. Protein: CARSSGKNTGELFF.